Listed below are T cell receptor beta chains from one sample, sequenced in a study of technical replicates of blood from several donors. Data came from immunoSEQ multiplex PCR; TCRdb stores just in-frame clones and leaves some out. The repertoire consists of roughly 90,000 clones, with 90% to 96% occurring once and the leading ten covering approximately 0.35%. Specimen: T cells isolated from PBMCs. The receptors here all came from a human donor in good health. Both conserved end residues are part of each CDR3. Fields, in order: clone size, J gene, V gene, D gene, CDR3 protein, CDR3 DNA. D genes are given only for firm matches. The size field is filled for only some rows; it gives once, few, many or a size class.

few | TRBJ1-1 | TRBV7-9 | NA | CASSFASEEAFF | TGTGCCAGCAGCTTCGCCTCAGAAGAAGCTTTCTTT
NA | TRBJ1-2 | TRBV9 | NA | CASTVGGYGYTF | TGTGCCAGCACCGTGGGGGGTTATGGCTACACCTTC
NA | TRBJ2-2 | TRBV6-6 | TRBD2 | CASSYRLAGETGELFF | TGTGCCAGCAGTTACAGACTAGCGGGAGAAACCGGGGAGCTGTTTTTT
NA | TRBJ2-1 | TRBV10-1 | NA | CASSTDSYNEQFF | TGCGCCAGCAGCACAGACAGCTACAATGAGCAGTTCTTC
NA | TRBJ2-2 | TRBV28 | NA | CASSWSNTGELFF | TGTGCCAGCAGTTGGAGTAACACCGGGGAGCTGTTTTTT
NA | TRBJ2-2 | TRBV4-1 | NA | CATAPREVSGELFF | TGCGCCACAGCCCCCAGGGAAGTATCCGGGGAGCTGTTTTTT
NA | TRBJ2-2 | TRBV6-5 | TRBD1 | CASSTGENTGELFF | TGTGCCAGCAGTACAGGGGAGAACACCGGGGAGCTGTTTTTT
NA | TRBJ1-2 | TRBV5-6 | NA | CASNFYQGNGYTF | TGTGCCAGCAATTTTTATCAGGGGAATGGCTACACCTTC
once | TRBJ1-2 | TRBV27 | TRBD1 | CASSLFRTGNGYTF | TGTGCCAGCAGTTTATTTCGGACAGGGAACGGCTACACCTTC
NA | TRBJ2-4 | TRBV7-2 | NA | CASSLEGRGIAKNIQYF | TGTGCCAGCAGCTTAGAAGGTAGAGGTATAGCCAAAAACATTCAGTACTTC
NA | TRBJ2-7 | TRBV5-1 | TRBD1 | CASSLAQGALREQYF | TGCGCCAGCAGCTTGGCACAGGGGGCGCTTCGCGAGCAGTACTTC
NA | TRBJ1-1 | TRBV5-1 | NA | CASSAGGGSEAFF | TGCGCCAGCAGTGCGGGAGGGGGAAGTGAAGCTTTCTTT
NA | TRBJ2-7 | TRBV5-5 | TRBD1 | CASSLTRGKAYEQYF | TGTGCCAGCAGTTTGACCAGGGGGAAGGCCTACGAGCAGTACTTC
NA | TRBJ1-2 | TRBV10-3 | NA | CAISEGAGRNYGYTF | TGTGCCATCAGTGAAGGAGCAGGGCGTAACTATGGCTACACCTTC
NA | TRBJ2-7 | TRBV6-5 | TRBD1 | CASSYGGRGNEQYF | TGTGCCAGCAGTTACGGCGGCAGGGGGAACGAGCAGTACTTC
NA | TRBJ1-2 | TRBV4-2 | NA | CASSQFIRGRYTF | TGTGCCAGCAGCCAATTCATCAGGGGACGCTACACCTTC
NA | TRBJ1-2 | TRBV5-1 | NA | CASSLAPQVGYGYTF | TGCGCCAGCAGCTTGGCGCCGCAGGTTGGCTATGGCTACACCTTC
NA | TRBJ2-7 | TRBV11-2 | TRBD2 | CASSLVAGVFYEQYF | TGTGCCAGCAGCTTAGTAGCGGGGGTCTTCTACGAGCAGTACTTC
NA | TRBJ1-2 | TRBV27 | NA | CASSPGGTYYGYTF | TGTGCCAGCAGCCCCGGAGGAACCTACTATGGCTACACCTTC
NA | TRBJ1-2 | TRBV19 | TRBD1 | CASTRQGRNSQGYTF | TGTGCCAGTACGCGACAGGGTAGAAATTCGCAAGGCTACACCTTC